Listed below are T cell receptor beta chains from one sample, sequenced in a study of T cells in Graves' hyperthyroidism and ophthalmopathy. One entry per CDR3 protein results from TCRdb running MiXCR on the multiplex PCR reads. The sample yields about 330,000 distinct CDR3 sequences, approximately 14% seen once. Sequencing input: blood. Receptors were obtained from a woman aged 40 to 50 with Graves' ophthalmopathy. The CDR3 runs from the conserved cysteine through the conserved F or W. The D gene is left open where the match is weak. For some rows the clone size is stated as once, few or many, or as a class when expanded; others skip it.

V gene	J gene	clone size	D gene	CDR3 DNA	CDR3 protein
TRBV28	TRBJ1-3	NA	TRBD1	TGTGCCAGCAGTCCACACGAGACAGGGGCCAGCTCTGGAAACACCATATATTTT	CASSPHETGASSGNTIYF
TRBV7-8	TRBJ1-3	many	NA	TGTGCCAGCAGCCCCGGATTAGATCGAAACACCATATATTTT	CASSPGLDRNTIYF
TRBV15	TRBJ1-4	many	NA	TGTGCCACCAGCAGCCAGATTAATGAAAAACTGTTTTTT	CATSSQINEKLFF
TRBV2	TRBJ2-2	many	NA	TGTGCCAGCAGTGAATCACGGGGAAGTAACACCGGGGAGCTGTTTTTT	CASSESRGSNTGELFF
TRBV29-1	TRBJ1-1	many	NA	TGCAGCGTTGACGGTCAAGGGTCTACCACTGAAGCTTTCTTT	CSVDGQGSTTEAFF
TRBV20-1	TRBJ1-1	many	NA	TGCAGTGCTAGAAGACACCTGAACACTGAAGCTTTCTTT	CSARRHLNTEAFF
TRBV29-1	TRBJ1-3	few	NA	TGCAGCGTCGGAGGAACCTCTGGAAACACCATATATTTT	CSVGGTSGNTIYF
TRBV20-1	TRBJ2-5	many	NA	TGCAGTGCCCGCAGGGGGGCAGAGGAGACCCAGTACTTC	CSARRGAEETQYF
TRBV20-1	TRBJ2-4	NA	NA	TGCAGTGCCCAAAGGAAGGAAACCGTAGCCAAAAACATTCAGTACTTC	CSAQRKETVAKNIQYF
TRBV7-9	TRBJ2-7	NA	NA	TGTGCCAGCAGCTTCGGATCCCCCCTCTCCTACGAGCAGTACTTC	CASSFGSPLSYEQYF
TRBV6-2/TRBV6-3	TRBJ1-1	NA	NA	TGTGCCAGCAGTCCGATATCCGCTATGAACACTGAAGCTTTCTTT	CASSPISAMNTEAFF
TRBV5-1	TRBJ2-3	many	NA	TGCGCCAGCAGCAAAAGCCGCGAGGGCGATACGCAGTATTTT	CASSKSREGDTQYF
TRBV27	TRBJ2-7	many	TRBD2	TGTGCCAGCAGTCCATCGCAGGGACTAGTAAGCTACGAGCAGTACTTC	CASSPSQGLVSYEQYF
TRBV12-3/TRBV12-4	TRBJ2-3	many	TRBD2	TGTGCCAGCAGTAAAGGGACTAGTATCTCAGATACGCAGTATTTT	CASSKGTSISDTQYF
TRBV6-1	TRBJ1-2	many	NA	TGTGCCAGCTCCGCTAGAACCCGGGGGGGCTACACCTTC	CASSARTRGGYTF
TRBV6-2/TRBV6-3	TRBJ2-5	many	NA	TGTGCCAGCACTTCTGGGAAAGAGACCCAGTACTTC	CASTSGKETQYF
TRBV7-9	TRBJ1-2	few	NA	TGTGCCAGCAGCTTATCCCAACAGGTACGAGAGGATGGCTACACCTTC	CASSLSQQVREDGYTF
TRBV4-1	TRBJ2-1	many	TRBD2	TGCGCCAGCAGCGCGGGACTAGCGGGGGGGAATGAGCAGTTCTTC	CASSAGLAGGNEQFF
TRBV6-2/TRBV6-3	TRBJ2-7	many	TRBD2	TGTGCCAGCAGTTATTACCCGGGACTAGTCCCTTACGAGCAGTACTTC	CASSYYPGLVPYEQYF
TRBV29-1	TRBJ2-1	NA	NA	TGCAGCGTTTTTTTCCCGGGAAACATCAACTACAATGAGCAGTTCTTC	CSVFFPGNINYNEQFF
TRBV14	TRBJ1-1	NA	NA	TGTGCCAGCAGCCAAGAACCGGTGACTGAAGCTTTCTTT	CASSQEPVTEAFF
TRBV6-9	TRBJ1-5	many	NA	TGTGCCAGCCGTACAGGGAATCAGCCCCAGCATTTT	CASRTGNQPQHF
TRBV14	TRBJ1-2	many	NA	TGTGCCAGCAGCCAGGAGGGCGTTAACTATGGCTACACCTTC	CASSQEGVNYGYTF
TRBV24-1	TRBJ2-7	few	TRBD1	TGTGCCACCAGTGACCCTGACAGGGGCGGGTACGAGCAGTACTTC	CATSDPDRGGYEQYF
TRBV27	TRBJ1-2	NA	NA	TGTGCCAGCAGCCCGGGGTCAGCCCGCGGAACTAACTATGGCTACACCTTC	CASSPGSARGTNYGYTF
TRBV12-3/TRBV12-4	TRBJ2-7	many	NA	TGTGCCAGCAGTTTGAACGAGCAGTACTTC	CASSLNEQYF
TRBV5-4	TRBJ2-1	many	TRBD2	TGTGCCAGCAGCTTGGGGCTAGCGGGATTGAATGAGCAGTTCTTC	CASSLGLAGLNEQFF